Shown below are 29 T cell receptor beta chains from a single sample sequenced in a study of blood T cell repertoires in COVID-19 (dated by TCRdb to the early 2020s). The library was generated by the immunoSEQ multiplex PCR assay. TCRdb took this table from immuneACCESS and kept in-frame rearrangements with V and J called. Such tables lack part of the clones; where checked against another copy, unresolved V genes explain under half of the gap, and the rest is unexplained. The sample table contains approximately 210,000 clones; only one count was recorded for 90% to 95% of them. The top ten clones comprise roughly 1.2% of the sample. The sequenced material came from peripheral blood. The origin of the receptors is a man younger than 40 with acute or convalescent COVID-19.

CDR3 residues: CASSFTGEINSPLHF. The CDR3 bases are TGTGCCAGCAGTTTTACAGGGGAAATCAATTCACCCCTCCACTTT. V usage is TRBV27 and J usage is TRBJ1-6, with TRBD1 identical over 7 bases. The CDR3 is 15 residues long. V shed 3 bases, J shed 7 bases, and the junction held 6 bases outside the gene matches. Germline V lookup: CDR1 MNHEY, CDR2 SMNVEV (reference sequence).

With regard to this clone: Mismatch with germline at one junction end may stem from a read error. CDR3: CVSSFGQVLNSPLHF. The CDR3 nucleotides read TGTGTCAGCAGCTTTGGACAGGTCCTTAATTCACCCCTCCACTTT. The chain recombines TRBV7-9 with TRBJ1-6; 7 bases map to TRBD1. The V gene's germline CDR1 is SEHNR and CDR2 FQNEAQ (reference sequence). The CDR3 extends over 15 amino acids.

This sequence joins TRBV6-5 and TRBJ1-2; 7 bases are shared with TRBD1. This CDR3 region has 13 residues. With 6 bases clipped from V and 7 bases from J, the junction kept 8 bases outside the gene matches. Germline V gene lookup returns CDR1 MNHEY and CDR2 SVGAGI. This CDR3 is CASRNTGAGGYTF. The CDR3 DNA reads TGTGCCAGCAGGAACACAGGGGCTGGTGGCTACACCTTC.

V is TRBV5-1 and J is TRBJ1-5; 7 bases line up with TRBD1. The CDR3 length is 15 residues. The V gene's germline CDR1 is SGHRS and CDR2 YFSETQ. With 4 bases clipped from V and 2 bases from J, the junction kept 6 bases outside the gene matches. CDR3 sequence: CASSMEGAGNQPQHF. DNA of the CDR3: TGCGCCAGCAGCATGGAGGGGGCTGGCAATCAGCCCCAGCATTTT. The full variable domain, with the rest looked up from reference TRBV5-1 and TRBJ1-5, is KAGVTQTPRYLIKTRGQQVTLSCSPISGHRSVSWYQQTPGQGLQFLFEYFSETQRNKGNFPGRFSGRQFSNSRSEMNVSTLELGDSALYLCASSMEGAGNQPQHFGDGTRLSIL.

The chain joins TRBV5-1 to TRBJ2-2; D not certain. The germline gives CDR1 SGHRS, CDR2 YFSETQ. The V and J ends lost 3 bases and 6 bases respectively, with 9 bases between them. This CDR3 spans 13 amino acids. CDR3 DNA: TGCGCCAGCAGCTCGGTCCATTCCGGGGAGCTGTTTTTT. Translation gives CASSSVHSGELFF. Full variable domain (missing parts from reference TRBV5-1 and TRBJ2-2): KAGVTQTPRYLIKTRGQQVTLSCSPISGHRSVSWYQQTPGQGLQFLFEYFSETQRNKGNFPGRFSGRQFSNSRSEMNVSTLELGDSALYLCASSSVHSGELFFGEGSRLTVL.

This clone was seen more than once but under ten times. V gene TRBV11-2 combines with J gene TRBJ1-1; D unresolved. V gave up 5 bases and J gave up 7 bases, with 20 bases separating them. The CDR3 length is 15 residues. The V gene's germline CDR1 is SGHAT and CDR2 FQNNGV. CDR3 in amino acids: CASSRYRPQTHEAFF. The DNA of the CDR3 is TGTGCCAGCAGCAGATACAGACCTCAGACCCATGAAGCTTTCTTT.

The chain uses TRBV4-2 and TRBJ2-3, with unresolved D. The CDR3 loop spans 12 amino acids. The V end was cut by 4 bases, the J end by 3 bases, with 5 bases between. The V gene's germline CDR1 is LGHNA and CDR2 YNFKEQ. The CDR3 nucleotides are TGTGCCAGCAGCCCCATGACAGATACGCAGTATTTT. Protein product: CASSPMTDTQYF.

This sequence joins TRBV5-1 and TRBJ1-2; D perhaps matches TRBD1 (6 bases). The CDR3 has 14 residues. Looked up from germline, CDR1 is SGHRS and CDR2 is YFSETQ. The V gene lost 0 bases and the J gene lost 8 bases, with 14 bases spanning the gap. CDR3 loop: CASSLVPTQGGYTF. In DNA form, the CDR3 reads TGCGCCAGCAGCTTGGTTCCGACTCAGGGGGGCTACACCTTC.

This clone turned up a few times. The CDR3 is CASSLLTSYEQYF. As DNA, the CDR3 is TGCGCCAGCAGCTTACTAACAAGCTACGAGCAGTACTTC. The chain joins TRBV5-1 to TRBJ2-7; D is undetermined. Deletions cut 2 bases from V and 3 bases from J, with 9 bases between. Per germline, CDR1 SGHRS and CDR2 YFSETQ. The CDR3 extends over 13 amino acids.

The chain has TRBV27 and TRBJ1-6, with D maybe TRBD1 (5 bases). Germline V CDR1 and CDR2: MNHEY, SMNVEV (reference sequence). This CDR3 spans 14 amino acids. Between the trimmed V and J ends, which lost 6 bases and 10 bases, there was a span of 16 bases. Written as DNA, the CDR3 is TGTGCCAGCAGGAACGGGGGAGGAGGCTCACCCCTCCACTTT. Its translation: CASRNGGGGSPLHF.

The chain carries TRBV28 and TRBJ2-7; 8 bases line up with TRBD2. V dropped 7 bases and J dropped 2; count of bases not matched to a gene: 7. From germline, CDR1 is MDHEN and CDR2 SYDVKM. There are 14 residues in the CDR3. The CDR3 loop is CASTRGGAAYEQYF. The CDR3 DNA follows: TGTGCCAGCACCCGGGGGGGGGCTGCCTACGAGCAGTACTTC.

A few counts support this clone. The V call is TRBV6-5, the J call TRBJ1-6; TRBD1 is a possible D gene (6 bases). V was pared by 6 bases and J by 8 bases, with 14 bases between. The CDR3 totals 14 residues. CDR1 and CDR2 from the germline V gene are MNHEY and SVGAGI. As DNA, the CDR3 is TGTGCCAGCAGGATAGACAGGACCTATTCACCCCTCCACTTT. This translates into CASRIDRTYSPLHF.

CDR3 amino acids: CAWSVEGKFGEQYF. The DNA of the CDR3 is TGTGCCTGGAGTGTAGAGGGAAAATTTGGCGAGCAGTACTTC. The rearrangement links TRBV30 to TRBJ2-7; possible D gene TRBD2, 5 bases. The CDR3 spans 14 residues. Germline CDR1 and CDR2: GTSNPN and SVGIG (reference sequence). The germline V and J ends were trimmed by 0 bases and 6 bases, with 15 bases remaining between them.

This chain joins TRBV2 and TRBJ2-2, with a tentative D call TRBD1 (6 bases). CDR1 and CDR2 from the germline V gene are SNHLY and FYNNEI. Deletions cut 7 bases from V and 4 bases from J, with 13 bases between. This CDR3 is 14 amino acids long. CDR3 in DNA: TGTGCCAGCAAGGGGGTGCGAGGCACCGGGGAGCTGTTTTTT. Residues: CASKGVRGTGELFF.

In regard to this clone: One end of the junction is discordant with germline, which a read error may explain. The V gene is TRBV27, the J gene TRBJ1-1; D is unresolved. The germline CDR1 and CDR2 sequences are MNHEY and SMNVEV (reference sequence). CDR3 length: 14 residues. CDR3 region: CASSLSTLGDRAFF. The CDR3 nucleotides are TGTGCCAGCAGTCTATCTACCCTAGGCGATCGAGCTTTCTTT.

CDR3 sequence reads: CASSGDRRSPLHF. As DNA, the CDR3 is TGTGCCAGCAGCGGTGACAGAAGATCACCCCTCCACTTT. This chain connects TRBV11-2 to TRBJ1-6, with D possibly TRBD1 on 5 matching bases. Germline values: CDR1 SGHAT, CDR2 FQNNGV. The CDR3 is 13 amino acids. V lost 5 bases and J lost 10, with 12 bases in between.

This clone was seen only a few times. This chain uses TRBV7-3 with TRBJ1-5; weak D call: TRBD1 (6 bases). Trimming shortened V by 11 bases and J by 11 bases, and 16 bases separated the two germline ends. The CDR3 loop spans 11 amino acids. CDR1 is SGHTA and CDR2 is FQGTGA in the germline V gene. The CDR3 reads CAARWDTTQHF. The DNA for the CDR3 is TGTGCCGCCAGGTGGGACACGACCCAGCATTTT.

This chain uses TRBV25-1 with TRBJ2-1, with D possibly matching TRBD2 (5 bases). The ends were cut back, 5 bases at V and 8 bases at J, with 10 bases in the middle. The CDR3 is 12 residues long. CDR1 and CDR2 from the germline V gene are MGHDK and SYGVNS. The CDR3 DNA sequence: TGTGCCAGCAGTAGCCCTAGCTATGAGCAGTTCTTC. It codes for CASSSPSYEQFF. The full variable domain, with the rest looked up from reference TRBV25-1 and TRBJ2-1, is EADIYQTPRYLVIGTGKKITLECSQTMGHDKMYWYQQDPGMELHLIHYSYGVNSTEKGDLSSESTVSRIRTEHFPLTLESARPSHTSQYLCASSSPSYEQFFGPGTRLTVL.

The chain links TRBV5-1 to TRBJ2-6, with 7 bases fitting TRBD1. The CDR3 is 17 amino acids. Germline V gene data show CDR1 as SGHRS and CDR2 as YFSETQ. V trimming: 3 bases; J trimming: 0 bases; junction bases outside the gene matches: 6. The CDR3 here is CASSSRGQSSGANVLTF. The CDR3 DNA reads TGCGCCAGCAGCTCCAGGGGACAGAGCTCTGGGGCCAACGTCCTGACTTTC.

The CDR3 sequence: CASSSSGGAHEKLFF. The CDR3 bases are TGCGCCAGCAGCTCCAGCGGGGGGGCGCATGAAAAACTGTTTTTT. The genes are TRBV5-1 and TRBJ1-4; weak D call: TRBD1 (6 bases). The CDR3 is 15 amino acids. V was trimmed by 3 bases and J by 6 bases, leaving 15 bases between them. Germline-derived CDR1 and CDR2 are SGHRS and YFSETQ. Filled out from reference TRBV5-1 and TRBJ1-4, the complete variable domain reads KAGVTQTPRYLIKTRGQQVTLSCSPISGHRSVSWYQQTPGQGLQFLFEYFSETQRNKGNFPGRFSGRQFSNSRSEMNVSTLELGDSALYLCASSSSGGAHEKLFFGSGTQLSVL.

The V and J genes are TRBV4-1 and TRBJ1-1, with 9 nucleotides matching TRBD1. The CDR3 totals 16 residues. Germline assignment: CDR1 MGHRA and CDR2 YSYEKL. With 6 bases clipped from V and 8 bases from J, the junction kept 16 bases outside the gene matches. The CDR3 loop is CASRYRDRASFSEAFF. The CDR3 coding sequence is TGCGCCAGCAGGTACCGGGACAGGGCCTCGTTCAGCGAAGCTTTCTTT.

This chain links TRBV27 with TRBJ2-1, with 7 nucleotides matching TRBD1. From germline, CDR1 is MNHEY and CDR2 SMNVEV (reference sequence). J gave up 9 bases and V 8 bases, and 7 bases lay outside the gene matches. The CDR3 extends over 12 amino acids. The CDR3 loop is CASSSRGREQFF. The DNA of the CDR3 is TGTGCCAGCTCGTCTAGGGGGCGTGAGCAGTTCTTC.

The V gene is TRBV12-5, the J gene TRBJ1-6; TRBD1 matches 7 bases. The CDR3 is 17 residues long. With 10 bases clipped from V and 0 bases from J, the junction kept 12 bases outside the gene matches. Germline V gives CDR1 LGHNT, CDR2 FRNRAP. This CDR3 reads CATISDRESSYNSPLHF. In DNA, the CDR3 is TGTGCTACTATCTCTGACAGGGAGAGCTCCTATAATTCACCCCTCCACTTT.

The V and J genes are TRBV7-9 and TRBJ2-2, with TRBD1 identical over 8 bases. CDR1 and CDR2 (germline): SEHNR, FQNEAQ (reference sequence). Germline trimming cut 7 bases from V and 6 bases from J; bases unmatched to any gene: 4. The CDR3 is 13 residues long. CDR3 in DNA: TGTGCCAGCAACAGGGGGGTGGCCGGGGAGCTGTTTTTT. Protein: CASNRGVAGELFF.

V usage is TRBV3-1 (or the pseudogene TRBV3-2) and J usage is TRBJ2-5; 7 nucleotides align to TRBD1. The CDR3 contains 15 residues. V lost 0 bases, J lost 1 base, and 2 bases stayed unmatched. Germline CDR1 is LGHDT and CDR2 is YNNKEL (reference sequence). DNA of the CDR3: TGTGCCAGCAGCCAAGATCGGGACAGCCAAGAGACCCAGTACTTC. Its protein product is CASSQDRDSQETQYF.

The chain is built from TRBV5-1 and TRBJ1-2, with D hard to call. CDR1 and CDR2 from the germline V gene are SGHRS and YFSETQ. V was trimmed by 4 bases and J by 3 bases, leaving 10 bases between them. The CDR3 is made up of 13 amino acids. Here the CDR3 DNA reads TGCGCCAGCAGCCCGCCGGGAGACTATGGCTACACCTTC. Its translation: CASSPPGDYGYTF.

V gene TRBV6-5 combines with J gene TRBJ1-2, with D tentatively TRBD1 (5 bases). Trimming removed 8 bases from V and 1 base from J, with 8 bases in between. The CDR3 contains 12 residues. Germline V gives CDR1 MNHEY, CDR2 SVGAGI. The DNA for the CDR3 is TGTGCCAGCTCAGGGAATAACTATGGCTACACCTTC. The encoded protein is CASSGNNYGYTF.

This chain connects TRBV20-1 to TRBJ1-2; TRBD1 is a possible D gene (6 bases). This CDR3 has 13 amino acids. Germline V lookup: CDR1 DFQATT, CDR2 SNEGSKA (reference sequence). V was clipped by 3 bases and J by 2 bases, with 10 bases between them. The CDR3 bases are TGCAGTGCTAGTTTCGGACAGAACTATGGCTACACCTTC. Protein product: CSASFGQNYGYTF.

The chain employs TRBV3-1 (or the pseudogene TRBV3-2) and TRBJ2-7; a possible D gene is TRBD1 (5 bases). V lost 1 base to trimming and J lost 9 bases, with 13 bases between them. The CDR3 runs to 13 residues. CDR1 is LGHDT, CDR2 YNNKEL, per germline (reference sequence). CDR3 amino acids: CASSQAGIPGQYF. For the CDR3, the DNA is TGTGCCAGCAGCCAAGCAGGGATCCCGGGGCAGTACTTC.